The 32 T cell receptor beta chains below were found in one sample sequenced in a study of blood T cell repertoires in COVID-19. Assay: immunoSEQ multiplex PCR; the TCRdb copy retains only in-frame clones and omits some. The sample lists under 400,000 clones, around nine tenths seen once, with just over 1% in the top ten. Sequencing input: PBMCs or T cells enriched from blood (not recorded which). These receptors were collected from a woman aged 25-40 years who had been exposed to COVID-19.

The rearrangement links TRBV6-5 to TRBJ2-7; 9 nucleotides agree with TRBD1. This CDR3 contains 15 residues. Germline V gene data show CDR1 as MNHEY and CDR2 as SVGAGI. J was trimmed by 5 bases and V by 5 bases; bases with no gene match: 10. The chain's CDR3 is CASSSPGTGIHEQYF. CDR3 nucleotide sequence: TGTGCCAGCAGTAGCCCCGGGACAGGGATCCACGAGCAGTACTTC.

The chain joins TRBV7-3 to TRBJ2-2; 11 bases align to TRBD2. The CDR3 spans 17 residues. Germline trimming cut 2 bases from V and 7 bases from J; bases unmatched to any gene: 9. Germline V gene sequence: CDR1 SGHTA, CDR2 FQGTGA. CDR3 residues: CASSLLAGGPRDGELFF. The CDR3 nucleotides are TGTGCCAGCAGCTTACTAGCGGGAGGCCCCCGGGACGGGGAGCTGTTTTTT.

The J gene is TRBJ1-6, the V gene TRBV20-1, with unresolved D. This CDR3 region has 14 residues. The germline V and J ends were trimmed by 3 bases and 7 bases, with 13 bases remaining between them. From germline, CDR1 is DFQATT and CDR2 SNEGSKA (reference sequence). In DNA, the CDR3 is TGCAGTGCTAGTCCCCCTATGGAGAATTCACCCCTCCACTTT. This sequence encodes CSASPPMENSPLHF.

This clone was recorded a few times. The chain uses TRBV28 and TRBJ2-7; 8 bases fit TRBD2. Germline CDR1 and CDR2: MDHEN and SYDVKM. This CDR3 region has 10 residues. DNA for the CDR3: TGTGCGACTAGCGACTACGAGCAGTACTTC. Translated: CATSDYEQYF. Combining the CDR3 with reference TRBV28 and TRBJ2-7 gives the whole variable domain DVKVTQSSRYLVKRTGEKVFLECVQDMDHENMFWYRQDPGLGLRLIYFSYDVKMKEKGDIPEGYSVSREKKERFSLILESASTNQTSMYLCATSDYEQYFGPGTRLTVT.

This chain uses TRBV7-9 with TRBJ1-4, with D hard to call. V was pared by 2 bases and J by 7 bases, with 11 bases between. Germline lookup yields CDR1 SEHNR and CDR2 FQNEAQ (reference sequence). The CDR3 consists of 14 residues. CDR3: CASSLPQHSEKLFF. The CDR3 DNA sequence: TGTGCCAGCAGCTTACCCCAACACAGTGAAAAACTGTTTTTT.

The chain uses TRBV28 and TRBJ1-6; 9 positions match TRBD1. This CDR3 is 21 amino acids long. The V segment lost 2 bases and the J segment 0 bases; nucleotides outside the gene matches: 14. Germline V CDR1 and CDR2: MDHEN, SYDVKM. In DNA form, the CDR3 reads TGTGCCAGCAGTTTACGGCGTGGACAGGGGTTACTGAGCTCCTATAATTCACCCCTCCACTTT. Protein product: CASSLRRGQGLLSSYNSPLHF.

V is TRBV7-9 and J is TRBJ2-7; 7 bases are shared with TRBD1. The trim removed 1 base at V and 3 bases at J, leaving 6 bases unmatched. In germline, CDR1 is SEHNR, CDR2 FQNEAQ (reference sequence). The CDR3 is made up of 15 amino acids. CDR3 sequence reads: CASSLGQGIFYEQYF. CDR3 coding DNA: TGTGCCAGCAGCTTAGGACAGGGAATCTTCTACGAGCAGTACTTC.

This chain connects TRBV27 to TRBJ2-1, with 7 positions matching TRBD1. The CDR3 runs to 14 residues. Germline loops: CDR1 MNHEY, CDR2 SMNVEV (reference sequence). The trim removed 2 bases at V and 5 bases at J, leaving 3 bases unmatched. CDR3: CASSLIGQDNEQFF. In nucleotides, the CDR3 is TGTGCCAGCAGTTTAATTGGACAGGACAATGAGCAGTTCTTC.

There are a few counts of this clone. The rearrangement links TRBV18 to TRBJ1-2; 12 bases fit TRBD1. The CDR3 contains 16 residues. The ends lost 3 bases at V and 3 bases at J; junction bases unmatched: 5. CDR1 and CDR2 from the germline V gene are KGHSH and LQKENI. The DNA of the CDR3 is TGTGCCAGCTCACCCGGGACAGGGGGCAGGGACTATGGCTACACCTTC. This encodes CASSPGTGGRDYGYTF.

The chain carries TRBV7-3 and TRBJ2-5, with 10 bases that match TRBD2. V was pared by 2 bases and J by 0 bases, with 9 bases of the junction left unmatched. Germline V CDR1 and CDR2: SGHTA, FQGTGA. This CDR3 has 18 residues. CDR3 DNA sequence: TGTGCCAGCAGCTTAGGGCGTCTAGCGGGAGCTTACCAAGAGACCCAGTACTTC. It codes for CASSLGRLAGAYQETQYF.

The V and J genes are TRBV30 and TRBJ1-2; D possibly corresponds to TRBD1 (5 bases). Trimming left V 0 bases short and J 0 bases short, with 8 bases between. Germline lookup yields CDR1 GTSNPN and CDR2 SVGIG (reference sequence). The CDR3 totals 14 residues. This chain's CDR3 is CAWSVRGSNYGYTF. CDR3 coding DNA: TGTGCCTGGAGTGTACGGGGGTCTAACTATGGCTACACCTTC. Filled out from reference TRBV30 and TRBJ1-2, the complete variable domain reads SQTIHQWPATLVQPVGSPLSLECTVEGTSNPNLYWYRQAAGRGLQLLFYSVGIGQISSEVPQNLSASRPQDRQFILSSKKLLLSDSGFYLCAWSVRGSNYGYTFGSGTRLTVV.

The chain is built from TRBV19 and TRBJ2-1; D not certain. This CDR3 spans 11 amino acids. Germline values: CDR1 LNHDA, CDR2 SQIVND (reference sequence). V lost 7 bases, J lost 9 bases, and 10 bases lay in between. The CDR3 spells CASNNIPEQFF. CDR3 nucleotides: TGTGCCAGTAATAACATCCCTGAGCAGTTCTTC.

This chain uses TRBV28 with TRBJ1-6, with 9 bases that match TRBD1. CDR1 is MDHEN, CDR2 SYDVKM, per germline. J was trimmed by 7 bases and V by 5 bases; bases with no gene match: 6. The CDR3 sequence is 15 residues long. As DNA, the CDR3 is TGTGCCAGCAGTCCACGGACAGGGGACAATTCACCCCTCCACTTT. It yields the protein CASSPRTGDNSPLHF.

This chain joins TRBV7-3 and TRBJ2-1, with D possibly TRBD2 on 6 matching bases. The CDR3 has 14 amino acids. V dropped 3 bases and J dropped 4 bases, with 10 bases sitting between them. Germline CDR1 and CDR2: SGHTA and FQGTGA. The CDR3 region is CASSLAGPYNEQFF. The DNA for the CDR3 is TGTGCCAGCAGCTTGGCGGGACCTTACAATGAGCAGTTCTTC.

J is TRBJ2-1 and V is TRBV7-6; 16 nucleotides agree with TRBD2. The CDR3 is made up of 20 amino acids. V lost 0 bases to trimming and J lost 2 bases; unmatched junction nucleotides: 7. CDR1 SGHVS and CDR2 FNYEAQ come from the germline V gene. For the CDR3, the DNA is TGTGCCAGCAGCTTAGCGCCGGGACTAGCGGGAGGGACACCCTACAATGAGCAGTTCTTC. Translating gives CASSLAPGLAGGTPYNEQFF.

V usage is TRBV19 and J usage is TRBJ2-3, with D tentatively TRBD2 (5 bases). This CDR3 is built from 16 residues. Per the germline V gene, CDR1 is LNHDA and CDR2 is SQIVND (reference sequence). V was cut by 7 bases and J by 0 bases, with 17 bases left in between. The CDR3: CASTRTAGASTDTQYF. In nucleotides, the CDR3 is TGTGCCAGTACTCGGACGGCGGGTGCTAGCACAGATACGCAGTATTTT.

The V and J genes are TRBV3-1 (or the pseudogene TRBV3-2) and TRBJ1-5, with D possibly being TRBD1 (5 bases). Germline V lookup: CDR1 LGHDT, CDR2 YNNKEL (reference sequence). The CDR3 length is 15 residues. The V gene lost 2 bases and the J gene lost 1 base, with 9 bases spanning the gap. The CDR3 is CASSQSRVSNQPQHF. In nucleotides, the CDR3 is TGTGCCAGCAGCCAAAGCAGGGTGAGCAATCAGCCCCAGCATTTT.

The J gene is TRBJ2-1, the V gene TRBV7-3, with 7 positions matching TRBD1. The CDR3 extends over 12 amino acids. Germline trimming cut 8 bases from V and 10 bases from J; bases unmatched to any gene: 8. The V gene's germline CDR1 is SGHTA and CDR2 FQGTGA. The chain's CDR3 is CASGKGAEEQFF. The CDR3, as DNA: TGTGCCAGCGGAAAGGGGGCGGAGGAGCAGTTCTTC.

The V and J genes are TRBV6-4 and TRBJ2-1; TRBD2 aligns across 12 bases. The V and J ends lost 6 bases and 0 bases, in that order; junction bases with no gene match: 3. This CDR3 is built from 16 residues. The germline CDR1 and CDR2 sequences are MRHNA and SNTAGT. CDR3 DNA sequence: TGTGCCAGCAGCAAGACTAGCGGGGGCTCCTACAATGAGCAGTTCTTC. Its protein product is CASSKTSGGSYNEQFF.

V is TRBV27 and J is TRBJ2-7, with 10 bases lining up with TRBD1. The CDR3 runs 14 residues. CDR1 and CDR2 from the germline V gene are MNHEY and SMNVEV (reference sequence). The V gene end was trimmed by 6 bases and the J gene end by 5 bases; junction bases not matched to a gene: 7. The CDR3 spells CASRPTGGFHEQYF. The CDR3 DNA follows: TGTGCCAGCAGACCGACAGGGGGCTTCCACGAGCAGTACTTC.

The chain is built from TRBV19 and TRBJ2-1, with D unresolved. The V and J ends lost 6 bases and 0 bases respectively, with 12 bases between them. The CDR3 totals 15 residues. Germline V gives CDR1 LNHDA, CDR2 SQIVND (reference sequence). CDR3 sequence reads: CASRLTWSSYNEQFF. The CDR3 DNA sequence: TGTGCCAGTAGACTAACATGGAGCTCCTACAATGAGCAGTTCTTC.

The rearrangement links TRBV9 to TRBJ1-5, with 8 bases matching TRBD1. The CDR3 runs 14 residues. Germline V gives CDR1 SGDLS, CDR2 YYNGEE. The V segment lost 4 bases and the J segment 4 bases; nucleotides outside the gene matches: 4. In DNA, the CDR3 is TGTGCCAGCAGCAGGACAGGGAATAATCAGCCCCAGCATTTT. Its protein is CASSRTGNNQPQHF.

The gene calls are TRBV7-3 and TRBJ2-1; 10 nucleotides agree with TRBD2. The CDR3 length is 17 residues. The germline gives CDR1 SGHTA, CDR2 FQGTGA. Unmatched junction bases numbered 15, after V lost 5 bases and J lost 8 bases. CDR3 region: CASSASGSMTRRDEQFF. The CDR3 DNA sequence: TGTGCCAGCAGCGCTAGCGGGAGTATGACCCGGCGGGATGAGCAGTTCTTC.

CDR3 protein: CAWSTQGQGNNSPLHF. In DNA form, the CDR3 reads TGTGCCTGGAGTACCCAGGGACAGGGAAATAATTCACCCCTCCACTTT. The V gene is TRBV30, the J gene TRBJ1-6, with 9 nucleotides matching TRBD1. This CDR3 is 16 amino acids long. J gave up 5 bases and V 2 bases, and 7 bases lay outside the gene matches. Germline CDR1 is GTSNPN and CDR2 is SVGIG (reference sequence).

The gene calls are TRBV7-9 and TRBJ1-4; the match to TRBD1 covers 10 bases. Germline V CDR1 and CDR2: SEHNR, FQNEAQ (reference sequence). Trimming cost V 4 bases and J 6 bases; bases outside gene matches: 2. The CDR3 consists of 14 residues. The DNA for the CDR3 is TGTGCCAGCAGCTCGGGACAGGGGTATGAAAAACTGTTTTTT. Its protein product is CASSSGQGYEKLFF.

The gene calls are TRBV5-6 and TRBJ1-2; TRBD1 agrees at 11 bases. With 4 bases clipped from V and 4 bases from J, the junction kept 15 bases outside the gene matches. Germline V gene data show CDR1 as SGHDT and CDR2 as YYEEEE. CDR3 length equals 18 residues. CDR3 residues: CASSARTGGGGVVYGYTF. DNA for the CDR3: TGTGCCAGCAGCGCAAGGACAGGGGGCGGCGGGGTTGTCTATGGCTACACCTTC.

The V gene is TRBV5-5, the J gene TRBJ2-7; 11 nucleotides line up with TRBD1. CDR1 is SGHKS, CDR2 YYEKEE, per germline (reference sequence). V lost 4 bases, J lost 5 bases, and 20 bases stayed unmatched. This CDR3 region has 19 residues. DNA for the CDR3: TGTGCCAGCAGCCCGGACAGCTATACCGGGACAGGGGGACGGGACGAGCAGTACTTC. It codes for CASSPDSYTGTGGRDEQYF.

There are a few counts of this clone. The genes are TRBV19 and TRBJ2-7; 13 bases are a match to TRBD2. This CDR3 is built from 17 residues. Germline values: CDR1 LNHDA, CDR2 SQIVND (reference sequence). After removal of 0 bases from V and 2 bases from J, the junction contained 4 bases not matched to a gene. As DNA, the CDR3 is TGTGCCAGTAGTATAGAGGGGACTAGCGGGATCACCTACGAGCAGTACTTC. This codes for CASSIEGTSGITYEQYF.

The chain links TRBV6-2 or TRBV6-3 to TRBJ2-7, with no clear D. The CDR3 consists of 14 residues. Per germline, CDR1 MNHEY and CDR2 SVGEGT. The germline V and J ends were trimmed by 2 bases and 0 bases, with 8 bases remaining between them. The CDR3 DNA is TGTGCCAGCAGTTACCTGGCATACTCCTACGAGCAGTACTTC. This translates into CASSYLAYSYEQYF.

The chain combines TRBV6-1 with TRBJ2-3, with TRBD1 matching 8 bases. The CDR3 sequence is 19 residues long. The germline CDR1 and CDR2 sequences are MNHNS and SASEGT. V was clipped by 2 bases and J by 2 bases; unmatched bases: 15. DNA for the CDR3: TGTGCCAGCAGTGAACGGGGACAGGAGAGTTCCTATTTCACAGATACGCAGTATTTT. Protein sequence: CASSERGQESSYFTDTQYF.

This clone was recorded only once. V and J are TRBV5-1 and TRBJ2-2; TRBD1 is a possible D gene (6 bases). Germline CDR1 is SGHRS and CDR2 is YFSETQ. The CDR3 sequence is 19 residues long. V gave up 3 bases and J gave up 5 bases, with 26 bases separating them. The CDR3 loop reads CASSSGPADSTKGTGELFF. CDR3 nucleotide sequence: TGCGCCAGCAGCTCAGGCCCCGCGGACAGCACAAAGGGGACCGGGGAGCTGTTTTTT.

V gene TRBV2 combines with J gene TRBJ1-3; D possibly corresponds to TRBD1 (6 bases). The CDR3 spans 14 residues. Trimming took 4 bases from V and 4 from J, leaving 11 bases between them. Looked up from germline, CDR1 is SNHLY and CDR2 is FYNNEI. In DNA, the CDR3 is TGTGCCAGCAGTGCAGGGGCTTTAGGAAACACCATATATTTT. It is translated as CASSAGALGNTIYF.